Listed here is a single T cell receptor (beta chain). Its matching antigen is unknown. Template switching introduced a universal primer site, and the cDNA bore unique molecular identifiers. MiXCR, run by TCRdb on the 5' RACE reads, gives a single entry per CDR3 protein. The data contain about 220,000 distinct CDR3 sequences, around 9.6% of them singletons. This specimen comes from a study of identical twins. Points from the study as a whole: Not following the same donors, the study drew its conclusions from cross-sectional statistical analysis. In cord blood, abundant beta clonotypes had fewer insertions; memory showed no trend.

The sequencing input was memory (CD45RO+) T cells sorted from blood. This clonotype originated in a woman aged 18 to 35 in good health.

The CDR3 here is CASSLIYTDTQYF. CDR3 nucleotide sequence: TGTGCCAGCAGCTTGATTTACACAGATACGCAGTATTTT. This chain uses TRBV7-2 with TRBJ2-3, with D unclear. The germline V gene has CDR1 SGHTA and CDR2 FQGNSA. The CDR3 consists of 13 residues. With 3 bases removed from V and 2 bases from J, the gap between germline ends came to 6 bases.